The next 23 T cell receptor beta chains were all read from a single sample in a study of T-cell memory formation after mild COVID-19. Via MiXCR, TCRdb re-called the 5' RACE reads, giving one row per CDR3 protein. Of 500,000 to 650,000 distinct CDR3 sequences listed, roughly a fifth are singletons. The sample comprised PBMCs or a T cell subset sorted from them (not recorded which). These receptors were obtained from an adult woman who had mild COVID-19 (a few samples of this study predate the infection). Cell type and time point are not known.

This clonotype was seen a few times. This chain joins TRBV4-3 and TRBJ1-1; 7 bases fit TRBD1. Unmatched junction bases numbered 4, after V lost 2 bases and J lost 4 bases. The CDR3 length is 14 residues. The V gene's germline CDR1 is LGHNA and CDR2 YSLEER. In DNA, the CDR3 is TGCGCCAGCAGCCAAAGGGGGCAGATCACTGAAGCTTTCTTT. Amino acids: CASSQRGQITEAFF.

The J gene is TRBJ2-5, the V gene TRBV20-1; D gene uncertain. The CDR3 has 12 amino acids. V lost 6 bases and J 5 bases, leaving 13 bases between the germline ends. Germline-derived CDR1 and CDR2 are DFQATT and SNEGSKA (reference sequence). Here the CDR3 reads CSAPRALETQYF. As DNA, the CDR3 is TGCAGTGCCCCCCGGGCGCTTGAGACCCAGTACTTC.

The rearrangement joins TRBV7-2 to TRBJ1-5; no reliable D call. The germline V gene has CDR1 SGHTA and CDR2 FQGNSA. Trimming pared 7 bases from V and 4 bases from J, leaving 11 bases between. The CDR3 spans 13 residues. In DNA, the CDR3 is TGTGCCAGCACCCTACACGAGAATCAGCCCCAGCATTTT. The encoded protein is CASTLHENQPQHF.

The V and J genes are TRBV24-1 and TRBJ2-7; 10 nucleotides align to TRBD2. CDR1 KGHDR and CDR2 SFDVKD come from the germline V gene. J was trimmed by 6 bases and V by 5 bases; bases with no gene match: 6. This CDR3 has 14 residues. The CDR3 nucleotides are TGTGCCACCAGTGCTAGCGGGAGTAGGAGCGAGCAGTACTTC. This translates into CATSASGSRSEQYF.

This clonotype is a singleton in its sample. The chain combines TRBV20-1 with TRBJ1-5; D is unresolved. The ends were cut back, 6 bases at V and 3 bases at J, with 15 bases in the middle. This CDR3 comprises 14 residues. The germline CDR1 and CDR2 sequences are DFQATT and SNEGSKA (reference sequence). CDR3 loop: CSARIPDVNQPQHF. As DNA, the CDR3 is TGCAGTGCCCGTATCCCGGACGTCAATCAGCCCCAGCATTTT.

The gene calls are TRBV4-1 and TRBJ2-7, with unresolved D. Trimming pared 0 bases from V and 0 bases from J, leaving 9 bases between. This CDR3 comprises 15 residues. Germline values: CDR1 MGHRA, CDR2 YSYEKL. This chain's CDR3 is CASSQETSSSYEQYF. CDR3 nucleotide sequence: TGCGCCAGCAGCCAAGAGACTTCAAGCTCCTACGAGCAGTACTTC.

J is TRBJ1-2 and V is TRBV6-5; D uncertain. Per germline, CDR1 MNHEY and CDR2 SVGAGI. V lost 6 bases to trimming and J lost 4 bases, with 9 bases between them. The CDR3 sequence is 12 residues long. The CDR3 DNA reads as TGTGCCAGCAGGGAGCACGGCTATGGCTACACCTTC. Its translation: CASREHGYGYTF.

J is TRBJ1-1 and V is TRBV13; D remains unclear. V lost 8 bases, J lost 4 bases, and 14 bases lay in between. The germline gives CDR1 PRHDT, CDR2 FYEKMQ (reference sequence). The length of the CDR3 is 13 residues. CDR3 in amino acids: CASLPGPTTEAFF. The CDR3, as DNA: TGTGCCAGCCTCCCCGGTCCGACCACTGAAGCTTTCTTT.

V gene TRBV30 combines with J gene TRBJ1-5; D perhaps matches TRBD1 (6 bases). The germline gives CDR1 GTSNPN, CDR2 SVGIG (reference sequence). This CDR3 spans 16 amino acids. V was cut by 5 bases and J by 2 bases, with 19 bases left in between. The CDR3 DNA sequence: TGTGCCTGGGCACATGGACAGAGGGTTGGCAATCAGCCCCAGCATTTT. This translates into CAWAHGQRVGNQPQHF.

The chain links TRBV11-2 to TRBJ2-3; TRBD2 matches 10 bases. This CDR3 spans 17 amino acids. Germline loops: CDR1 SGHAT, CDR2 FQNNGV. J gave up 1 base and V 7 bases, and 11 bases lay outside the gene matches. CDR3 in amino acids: CASNSGGQPGRTDTQYF. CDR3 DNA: TGTGCCAGCAATAGCGGGGGGCAACCGGGGCGCACAGATACGCAGTATTTT.

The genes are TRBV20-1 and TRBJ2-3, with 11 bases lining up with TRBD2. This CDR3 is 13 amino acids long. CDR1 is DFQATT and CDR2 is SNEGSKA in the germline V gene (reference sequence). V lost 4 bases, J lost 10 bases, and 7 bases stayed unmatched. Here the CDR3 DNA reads TGCAGTGCTAAACTAGCGGGGGCTTCGGCGCAGTATTTT. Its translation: CSAKLAGASAQYF.

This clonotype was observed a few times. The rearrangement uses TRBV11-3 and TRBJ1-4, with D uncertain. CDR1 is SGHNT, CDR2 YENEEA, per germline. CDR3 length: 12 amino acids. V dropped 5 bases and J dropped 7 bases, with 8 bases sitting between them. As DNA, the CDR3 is TGTGCCAGCAGCCAGGAGAGTGAAAAACTGTTTTTT. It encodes CASSQESEKLFF.

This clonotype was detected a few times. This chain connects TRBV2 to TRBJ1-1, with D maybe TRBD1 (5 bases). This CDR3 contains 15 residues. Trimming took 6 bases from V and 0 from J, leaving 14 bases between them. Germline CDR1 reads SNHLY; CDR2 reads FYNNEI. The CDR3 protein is CASRLPGLVNTEAFF. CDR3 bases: TGTGCCAGCAGGCTCCCAGGGCTTGTGAACACTGAAGCTTTCTTT.

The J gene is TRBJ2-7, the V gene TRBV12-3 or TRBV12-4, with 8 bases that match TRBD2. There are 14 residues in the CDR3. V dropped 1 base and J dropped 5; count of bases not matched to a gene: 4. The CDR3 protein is CASSLGGTSNEQYF. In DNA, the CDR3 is TGTGCCAGCAGTTTAGGGGGGACTAGTAACGAGCAGTACTTC.

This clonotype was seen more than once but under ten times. The CDR3 DNA reads TGTGCCAGCAGTTTAACCGCGCTAGGGACAGGGAAAGGCGAGCAGTACTTC. Translation gives CASSLTALGTGKGEQYF. The J gene is TRBJ2-7, the V gene TRBV12-3 or TRBV12-4; 9 positions agree with TRBD1. Trimming took 2 bases from V and 6 from J; bases not matched to a gene: 14. The CDR3 extends over 17 amino acids.

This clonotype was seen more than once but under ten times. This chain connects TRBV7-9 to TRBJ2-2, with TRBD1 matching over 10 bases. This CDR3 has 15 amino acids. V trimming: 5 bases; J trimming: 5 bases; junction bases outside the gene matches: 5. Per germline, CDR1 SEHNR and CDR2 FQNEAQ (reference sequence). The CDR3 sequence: CASSPGQGLTGELFF. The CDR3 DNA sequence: TGTGCCAGCAGCCCGGGACAGGGGTTGACCGGGGAGCTGTTTTTT.

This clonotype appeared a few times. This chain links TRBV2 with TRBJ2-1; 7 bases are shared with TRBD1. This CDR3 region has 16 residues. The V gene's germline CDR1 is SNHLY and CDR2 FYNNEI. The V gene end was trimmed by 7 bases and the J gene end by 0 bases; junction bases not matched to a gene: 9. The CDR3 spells CASTQRGLSSYNEQFF. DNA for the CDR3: TGTGCCAGCACCCAAAGGGGGCTAAGCTCCTACAATGAGCAGTTCTTC.

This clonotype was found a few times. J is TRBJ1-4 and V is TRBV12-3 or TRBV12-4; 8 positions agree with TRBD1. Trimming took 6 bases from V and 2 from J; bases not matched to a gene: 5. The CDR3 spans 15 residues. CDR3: CASRWQGATNEKLFF. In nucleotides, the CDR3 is TGTGCCAGCAGATGGCAGGGGGCGACTAATGAAAAACTGTTTTTT.

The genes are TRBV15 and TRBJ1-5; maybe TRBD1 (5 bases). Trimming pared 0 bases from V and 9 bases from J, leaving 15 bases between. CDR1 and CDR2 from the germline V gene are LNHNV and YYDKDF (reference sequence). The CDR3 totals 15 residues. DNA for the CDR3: TGTGCCACCAGCAGAGATGGGAAGGGCGGGGGGCCCCAGCATTTT. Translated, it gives CATSRDGKGGGPQHF.

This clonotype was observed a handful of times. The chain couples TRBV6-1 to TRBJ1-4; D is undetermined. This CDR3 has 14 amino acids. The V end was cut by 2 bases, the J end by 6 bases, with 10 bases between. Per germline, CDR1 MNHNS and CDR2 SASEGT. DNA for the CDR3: TGTGCCAGCAGTGAATATCACATGCATGAAAAACTGTTTTTT. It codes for CASSEYHMHEKLFF.

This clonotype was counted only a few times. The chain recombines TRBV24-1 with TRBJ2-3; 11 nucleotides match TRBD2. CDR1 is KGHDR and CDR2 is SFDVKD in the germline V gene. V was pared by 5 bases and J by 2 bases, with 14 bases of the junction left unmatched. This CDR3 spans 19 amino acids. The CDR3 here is CATSGKTSGASSATDTQYF. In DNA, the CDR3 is TGTGCCACCAGTGGCAAGACTAGCGGGGCATCCTCTGCCACAGATACGCAGTATTTT.

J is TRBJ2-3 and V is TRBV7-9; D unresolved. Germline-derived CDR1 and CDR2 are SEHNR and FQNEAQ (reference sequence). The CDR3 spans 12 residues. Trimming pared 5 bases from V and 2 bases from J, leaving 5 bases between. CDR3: CASSTFTDTQYF. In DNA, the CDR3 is TGTGCCAGCAGCACGTTCACAGATACGCAGTATTTT.

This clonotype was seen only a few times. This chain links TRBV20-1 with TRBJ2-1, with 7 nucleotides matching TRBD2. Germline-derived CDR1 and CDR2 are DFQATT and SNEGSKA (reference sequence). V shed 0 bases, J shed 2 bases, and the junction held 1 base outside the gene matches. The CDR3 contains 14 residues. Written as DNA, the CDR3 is TGCAGTGCTAGAGAAGCGGGGCCCTACAATGAGCAGTTCTTC. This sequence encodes CSAREAGPYNEQFF.